Presented here are 31 T cell receptor beta chains from one specimen sequenced in a study of cytomegalovirus exposure and HLA in healthy donors listed by TCRdb under 2017. Library construction relied on the immunoSEQ multiplex PCR assay. For the multiplex PCR, a mixture combining 60 forward primers for TCR Vbeta segments and 13 reverse primers for TCR Jbeta segments was used. In TCRdb, the immuneACCESS table is reduced to in-frame sequences with V and J assigned. These tables do not hold every clone; where another copy was compared, an unresolved V gene accounts for under half, and the others remain unexplained. A total of 200,000 to 250,000 clones appear in this sample, 82% of them only once. About 2.6% of the sample goes to the ten largest clones. Sequencing was done on a sample of PBMCs. Receptors originate from a woman in her forties in good health and CMV-seronegative.

The chain employs TRBV7-2 and TRBJ2-3; the D is unclear. The CDR3 length is 14 residues. Per the germline V gene, CDR1 is SGHTA and CDR2 is FQGNSA. The germline V and J ends were trimmed by 3 bases and 2 bases, with 9 bases remaining between them. The CDR3 is CASSFKTNTDTQYF. In DNA form, the CDR3 reads TGTGCCAGCAGCTTTAAGACAAACACAGATACGCAGTATTTT.

In the case of this clone: At one boundary the junction diverges from the germline segment, which might be a read error. The rearrangement uses TRBV7-9 and TRBJ1-4; 9 nucleotides match TRBD1. Germline V gene sequence: CDR1 SEHNR, CDR2 FQNEAQ (reference sequence). The CDR3 sequence is 15 residues long. CDR3 region: CSSSANRGLDEKLFF. The CDR3 DNA follows: TGTTCCAGCAGCGCGAACAGGGGGCTGGATGAAAAACTGTTTTTT.

This chain links TRBV19 with TRBJ1-4; possibly TRBD1 for D (5 bases). The length of the CDR3 is 13 residues. Germline values: CDR1 LNHDA, CDR2 SQIVND (reference sequence). Trimming removed 6 bases at V and 8 bases at J, with 13 bases between. CDR3: CASRGQGFEKLFF. CDR3 bases: TGTGCCAGTAGAGGTCAGGGTTTCGAAAAACTGTTTTTT. Combining the CDR3 with reference TRBV19 and TRBJ1-4 gives the whole variable domain DGGITQSPKYLFRKEGQNVTLSCEQNLNHDAMYWYRQDPGQGLRLIYYSQIVNDFQKGDIAEGYSVSREKKESFPLTVTSAQKNPTAFYLCASRGQGFEKLFFGSGTQLSVL.

V and J are TRBV9 and TRBJ1-1; D call uncertain. The germline gives CDR1 SGDLS, CDR2 YYNGEE. This CDR3 is built from 14 residues. Trimming left V 0 bases short and J 1 base short, with 7 bases between. The CDR3 region is CASSVDGRNTEAFF. The CDR3 DNA sequence: TGTGCCAGCAGCGTAGATGGCAGGAACACTGAAGCTTTCTTT.

This chain uses TRBV9 with TRBJ1-1; D might be TRBD1 (5 bases). The CDR3 totals 14 residues. V was cut by 4 bases and J by 3 bases, with 13 bases left in between. CDR1 is SGDLS, CDR2 YYNGEE, per germline. CDR3 sequence reads: CASSLYPTDTEAFF. CDR3 in DNA: TGTGCCAGCAGCTTATACCCGACAGACACTGAAGCTTTCTTT.

The chain employs TRBV5-1 and TRBJ2-1; 9 bases agree with TRBD2. CDR1 and CDR2 (germline): SGHRS, YFSETQ. The CDR3 runs to 16 residues. V dropped 2 bases and J dropped 6; count of bases not matched to a gene: 9. DNA of the CDR3: TGCGCCAGCAGCTTCCTAGGCGGGAGGGCCTCCAATGAGCAGTTCTTC. It codes for CASSFLGGRASNEQFF.

This clone was picked up one time. Written as DNA, the CDR3 is TGTGCCAGCAGGGGAAGGGGCTCTGGAAACACCATATATTTT. This codes for CASRGRGSGNTIYF. V usage is TRBV2 and J usage is TRBJ1-3, with D perhaps TRBD1 (5 bases). The germline gives CDR1 SNHLY, CDR2 FYNNEI. The CDR3 runs 14 residues. V gave up 6 bases and J gave up 0 bases, with 9 bases separating them. Using reference TRBV2 and TRBJ1-3 for the parts outside the CDR3, the full variable domain is EPEVTQTPSHQVTQMGQEVILRCVPISNHLYFYWYRQILGQKVEFLVSFYNNEISEKSEIFDDQFSVERPDGSNFTLKIRSTKLEDSAMYFCASRGRGSGNTIYFGEGSWLTVV.

The J gene is TRBJ2-7, the V gene TRBV19, with D possibly being TRBD2 (6 bases). The CDR3 length is 13 residues. Germline V gene lookup returns CDR1 LNHDA and CDR2 SQIVND (reference sequence). The V and J ends lost 4 bases and 3 bases respectively, with 10 bases between them. The CDR3, as DNA: TGTGCCAGTAGTAGCGGGGTACTCTACGAGCAGTACTTC. Translated: CASSSGVLYEQYF.

The chain employs TRBV19 and TRBJ1-2; possible D gene TRBD1, 5 bases. Germline values: CDR1 LNHDA, CDR2 SQIVND (reference sequence). The CDR3 extends over 13 amino acids. Trimming removed 4 bases at V and 2 bases at J, with 8 bases between. The CDR3 reads CASSSQGNYGYTF. CDR3 nucleotide sequence: TGTGCCAGTAGTAGCCAGGGAAACTATGGCTACACCTTC.

The chain combines TRBV30 with TRBJ1-1, with 8 bases fitting TRBD1. The CDR3 is made up of 13 amino acids. The V gene's germline CDR1 is GTSNPN and CDR2 SVGIG (reference sequence). J lost 5 bases, V lost 5 bases, and 7 bases had no gene match. The CDR3, as DNA: TGTGCCTGGGCCAGGACAGGGCGGACTGAAGCTTTCTTT. Protein sequence: CAWARTGRTEAFF.

The V and J genes are TRBV19 and TRBJ1-5; D perhaps matches TRBD1 (5 bases). Trimming took 7 bases from V and 0 from J, leaving 13 bases between them. Looked up from germline, CDR1 is LNHDA and CDR2 is SQIVND (reference sequence). This CDR3 has 15 amino acids. DNA of the CDR3: TGTGCCAGTACCTGGGGCAGAAATAGCAATCAGCCCCAGCATTTT. Its translation: CASTWGRNSNQPQHF. Looking up the rest from reference TRBV19 and TRBJ1-5 gives the full variable domain: DGGITQSPKYLFRKEGQNVTLSCEQNLNHDAMYWYRQDPGQGLRLIYYSQIVNDFQKGDIAEGYSVSREKKESFPLTVTSAQKNPTAFYLCASTWGRNSNQPQHFGDGTRLSIL.

DNA of the CDR3: TGTGCCAGCAGCGACGGGACAGTCAACACTGAAGCTTTCTTT. It yields the protein CASSDGTVNTEAFF. The rearrangement uses TRBV11-2 and TRBJ1-1; TRBD1 aligns across 7 bases. V trimming: 5 bases; J trimming: 2 bases; junction bases outside the gene matches: 5. CDR1 and CDR2 from the germline V gene are SGHAT and FQNNGV. The CDR3 is 14 amino acids. Supplemented by reference TRBV11-2 and TRBJ1-1, the full variable domain reads EAGVAQSPRYKIIEKRQSVAFWCNPISGHATLYWYQQILGQGPKLLIQFQNNGVVDDSQLPKDRFSAERLKGVDSTLKIQPAKLEDSAVYLCASSDGTVNTEAFFGQGTRLTVV.

The V and J genes are TRBV18 and TRBJ2-3; D uncertain. The CDR3 contains 14 residues. Trimming shortened V by 2 bases and J by 6 bases, and 12 bases separated the two germline ends. The germline CDR1 and CDR2 sequences are KGHSH and LQKENI. The CDR3, as DNA: TGTGCCAGCTCACCAGGTTTGGCCATGGATACGCAGTATTTT. As protein: CASSPGLAMDTQYF. The full variable domain, completed using reference TRBV18 and TRBJ2-3, is NAGVMQNPRHLVRRRGQEARLRCSPMKGHSHVYWYRQLPEEGLKFMVYLQKENIIDESGMPKERFSAEFPKEGPSILRIQQVVRGDSAAYFCASSPGLAMDTQYFGPGTRLTVL.

The CDR3: CASSLRTGRFSNQPQHF. The CDR3, as DNA: TGTGCCAGCAGTTTACGGACAGGCCGCTTTAGCAATCAGCCCCAGCATTTT. This sequence joins TRBV28 and TRBJ1-5; TRBD1 aligns across 7 bases. Looked up from germline, CDR1 is MDHEN and CDR2 is SYDVKM. The CDR3 spans 17 residues. The V gene end was trimmed by 2 bases and the J gene end by 0 bases; junction bases not matched to a gene: 7.

V gene TRBV6-5 combines with J gene TRBJ1-1; D is ambiguous. The CDR3 totals 15 residues. Germline V gene sequence: CDR1 MNHEY, CDR2 SVGAGI. The V end was cut by 6 bases, the J end by 0 bases, with 14 bases between. CDR3 DNA sequence: TGTGCCAGCAGCCCAAAAGAGTTCCTGAACACTGAAGCTTTCTTT. Translated, it gives CASSPKEFLNTEAFF.

The J gene is TRBJ2-1, the V gene TRBV15; 7 bases align to TRBD2. CDR1 and CDR2 (germline): LNHNV, YYDKDF (reference sequence). CDR3 length: 12 residues. Losses at the gene ends were 8 bases for V and 6 bases for J; bases not matched to a gene: 4. CDR3 amino acids: CATWGGSNEQFF. In DNA form, the CDR3 reads TGTGCCACCTGGGGCGGGAGCAATGAGCAGTTCTTC.

Note on this clone: The sample has other DNA sequences that encode this CDR3 too. The CDR3 bases are TGTGCCAGTAGCACAGGGAACACTGAAGCTTTCTTT. Protein sequence: CASSTGNTEAFF. The rearrangement joins TRBV19 to TRBJ1-1, with TRBD1 as a possible D gene (5 bases). The CDR3 runs 12 residues. Germline-derived CDR1 and CDR2 are LNHDA and SQIVND (reference sequence). V was clipped by 6 bases and J by 1 base, with 6 bases between them.

The V gene is TRBV7-2, the J gene TRBJ2-1; TRBD2 might be the D (5 bases). The CDR3 contains 12 residues. V was clipped by 1 base and J by 9 bases, with 7 bases between them. CDR1 SGHTA and CDR2 FQGNSA come from the germline V gene. CDR3 nucleotides: TGTGCCAGCAGCTTAGGCGGGTTTGAGCAGTTCTTC. Its protein is CASSLGGFEQFF.

The rearrangement links TRBV11-2 to TRBJ2-1; 11 bases are shared with TRBD2. The V gene end was trimmed by 5 bases and the J gene end by 10 bases; junction bases not matched to a gene: 7. The CDR3 extends over 14 amino acids. The germline CDR1 and CDR2 sequences are SGHAT and FQNNGV. The CDR3 sequence is CASSGGLAGLEQFF. In DNA form, the CDR3 reads TGTGCCAGCAGCGGCGGACTAGCGGGCCTAGAGCAGTTCTTC.

This rearrangement joins TRBV6-1 to TRBJ1-5, with D uncertain. V was pared by 6 bases and J by 0 bases, with 12 bases between. In germline, CDR1 is MNHNS, CDR2 SASEGT. The CDR3 runs to 15 residues. CDR3 protein: CASSLYADSNQPQHF. In DNA form, the CDR3 reads TGTGCCAGCAGCCTATATGCGGATAGCAATCAGCCCCAGCATTTT.

This clone appeared once. J is TRBJ2-1 and V is TRBV19, with 7 bases aligning to TRBD2. V lost 9 bases to trimming and J lost 0 bases; unmatched junction nucleotides: 14. In germline, CDR1 is LNHDA, CDR2 SQIVND (reference sequence). The CDR3 totals 17 residues. The CDR3 protein is CASNPSAGTNSYNEQFF. CDR3 coding DNA: TGTGCCAGCAACCCTTCCGCCGGGACTAACTCCTACAATGAGCAGTTCTTC.

The rearrangement uses TRBV6-5 and TRBJ2-7, with TRBD1 matching over 8 bases. Germline CDR1 and CDR2: MNHEY and SVGAGI. Losses at the gene ends were 6 bases for V and 4 bases for J; bases not matched to a gene: 8. This CDR3 spans 14 amino acids. The CDR3 region has the DNA TGTGCCAGCAGACCCGGGACAGGTATATACGAGCAGTACTTC. It translates to CASRPGTGIYEQYF.

CDR3 protein: CASSRDSVLEGSYNSPLHF. The CDR3 DNA follows: TGTGCCAGCAGCCGGGACAGTGTCCTAGAAGGGTCCTATAATTCACCCCTCCACTTT. The V and J genes are TRBV4-2 and TRBJ1-6; 7 bases are shared with TRBD1. CDR1 and CDR2 (germline): LGHNA, YNFKEQ. After removal of 4 bases from V and 1 base from J, the junction contained 13 bases not matched to a gene. CDR3 size: 19 residues.

With regard to this clone: The junction and the germline gene differ at one end; a read error may be behind it. J is TRBJ2-1 and V is TRBV18; 8 bases match TRBD2. The CDR3 is 16 residues long. The germline V gene has CDR1 KGHSH and CDR2 LQKENI. The CDR3 DNA reads as TGTGCCAGCTCACCACCCGGGACTAGTTCCTCCAATGAGCAGTTCTTC. Amino acids: CASSPPGTSSSNEQFF.

J is TRBJ2-5 and V is TRBV4-1; maybe TRBD2 (5 bases). The closer fit of TRBJ2-7 to the DNA end suggests the J call may be wrong. The CDR3 is made up of 15 amino acids. The germline CDR1 and CDR2 sequences are MGHRA and YSYEKL. The CDR3 loop is CASSQEDSVSYEQYF. CDR3 bases: TGCGCCAGCAGCCAAGAGGATAGCGTTTCCTACGAGCAGTACTTC.

V gene TRBV2 combines with J gene TRBJ1-4; D gene ambiguous. There are 11 residues in the CDR3. Germline CDR1 SNHLY, CDR2 FYNNEI. V lost 5 bases to trimming and J lost 8 bases, with 6 bases between them. The DNA of the CDR3 is TGTGCCAGCAGTCCACAGGAAAAACTGTTTTTT. Translating it yields CASSPQEKLFF.

The gene calls are TRBV4-1 and TRBJ1-2; D may be TRBD1 (6 bases). The ends were cut back, 3 bases at V and 2 bases at J, with 13 bases in the middle. The V gene's germline CDR1 is MGHRA and CDR2 YSYEKL. The CDR3 has 15 residues. The CDR3 bases are TGCGCCAGCAGCCACGTGGGGGCCACCAACTATGGCTACACCTTC. It is translated as CASSHVGATNYGYTF.

The chain links TRBV4-1 to TRBJ2-1, with TRBD1 matching 10 bases. The germline V gene has CDR1 MGHRA and CDR2 YSYEKL. CDR3 length: 15 residues. V lost 1 base to trimming and J lost 8 bases; unmatched junction nucleotides: 5. CDR3 nucleotide sequence: TGCGCCAGCAGCCAAGTGGTCGGACAGGGGGATGAGCAGTTCTTC. Its protein is CASSQVVGQGDEQFF.

The chain employs TRBV14 and TRBJ2-3; 7 positions agree with TRBD2. Germline-derived CDR1 and CDR2 are SGHDN and FVKESK. V trimming: 3 bases; J trimming: 5 bases; junction bases outside the gene matches: 11. This CDR3 is 16 amino acids long. DNA for the CDR3: TGTGCCAGCAGCCAGGCGGGGGTCGAACTCCTAGATACGCAGTATTTT. Protein product: CASSQAGVELLDTQYF.

To note about this clone: One junction end disagrees with the germline gene, perhaps due to a read error. J is TRBJ2-2 and V is TRBV7-9; no definite D call. The CDR3 consists of 10 residues. Germline V lookup: CDR1 SEHNR, CDR2 FQNEAQ (reference sequence). This CDR3 is CSSSFPELFF. The CDR3 bases are TGTTCCAGCAGCTTCCCTGAGCTGTTTTTT.

The J gene is TRBJ2-2, the V gene TRBV6-5; TRBD1 agrees at 7 bases. Germline V gene lookup returns CDR1 MNHEY and CDR2 SVGAGI. The CDR3 is made up of 14 amino acids. V lost 5 bases, J lost 7 bases, and 7 bases stayed unmatched. CDR3 amino acids: CASSARGRDGELFF. CDR3 nucleotide sequence: TGTGCCAGCAGTGCAAGGGGGCGAGACGGGGAGCTGTTTTTT.